This entry concerns a single TCR beta chain. A 5'RACE template switching approach incorporating UMIs was used to make TCR beta cDNA. No DNA is given; TCRdb re-called the 5' RACE reads and lists each CDR3 protein once. Its table records about 110,000 distinct CDR3 sequences. The data originate from a study of T cells expressing NK-cell markers. As for the study in general: The TCR beta repertoires originated in sorted CD3+CD56+NKG2C+, CD3+CD56+NKG2C- and CD3+CD56-NKG2C+ T cells.

The CDR3 consists of 14 residues. The germline V gene encodes CDR1 LNHNV and CDR2 YYDKDF (reference sequence). This receptor was identified in a woman between 18 and 75 years old in good health. The source material was blood T cells: a sorted CD56 or NKG2C T cell subset, CD4+ or CD8+ T cells, or bulk PBMC T cells (not recorded which). The chain employs TRBV15 and TRBJ1-5; the D call of TRBD1 rests on TCRdb alone, since no DNA is present to check it. CDR3 sequence: CATSTHRWSQPQHF.